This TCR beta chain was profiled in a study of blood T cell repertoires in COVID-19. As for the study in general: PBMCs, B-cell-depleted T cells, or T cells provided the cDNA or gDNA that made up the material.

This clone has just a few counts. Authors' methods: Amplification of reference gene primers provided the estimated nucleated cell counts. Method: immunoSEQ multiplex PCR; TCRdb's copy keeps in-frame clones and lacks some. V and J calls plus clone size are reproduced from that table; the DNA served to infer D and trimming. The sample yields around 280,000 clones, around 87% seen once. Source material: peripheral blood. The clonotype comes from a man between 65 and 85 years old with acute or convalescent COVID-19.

CDR3 loop: CASSLGQTNEKLFF. In DNA, the CDR3 is TGCGCCAGCAGCTTGGGACAGACTAATGAAAAACTGTTTTTT. This chain links TRBV5-1 with TRBJ1-4, with D possibly TRBD1 on 5 matching bases. Germline loops: CDR1 SGHRS, CDR2 YFSETQ. The V and J ends lost 0 bases and 2 bases respectively, with 5 bases between them. The CDR3 contains 14 residues.